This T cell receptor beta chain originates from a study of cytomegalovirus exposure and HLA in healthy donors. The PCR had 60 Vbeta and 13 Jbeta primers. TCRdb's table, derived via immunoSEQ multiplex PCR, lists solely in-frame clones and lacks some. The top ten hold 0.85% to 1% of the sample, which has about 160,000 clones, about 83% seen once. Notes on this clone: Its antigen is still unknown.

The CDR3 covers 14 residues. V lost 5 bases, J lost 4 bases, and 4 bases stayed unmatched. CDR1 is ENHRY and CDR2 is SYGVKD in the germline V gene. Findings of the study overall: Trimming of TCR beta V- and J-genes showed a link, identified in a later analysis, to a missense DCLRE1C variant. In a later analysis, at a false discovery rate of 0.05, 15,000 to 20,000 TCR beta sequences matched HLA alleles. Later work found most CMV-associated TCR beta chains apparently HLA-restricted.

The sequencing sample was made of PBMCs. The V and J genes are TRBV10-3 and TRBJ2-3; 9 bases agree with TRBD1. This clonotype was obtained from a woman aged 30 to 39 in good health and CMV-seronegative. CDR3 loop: CAISPTGGADTQYF. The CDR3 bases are TGTGCCATCAGTCCGACAGGGGGAGCAGATACGCAGTATTTT.